This T cell receptor beta chain is from a study of blood T cell repertoires in COVID-19. Profiled with immunoSEQ multiplex PCR; TCRdb holds only in-frame clones, not every one. Of around 100,000 clones listed, 75% to 90% are singletons. There are 15 residues in the CDR3. Per germline, CDR1 MNHEY and CDR2 SMNVEV (reference sequence). Germline trimming cut 6 bases from V and 3 bases from J; bases unmatched to any gene: 8. This clone was seen only once. Sequenced material: peripheral blood. V and J are TRBV27 and TRBJ1-5, with 7 bases lining up with TRBD1. This clonotype was sampled from a man at least 80 years old with acute or convalescent COVID-19. Here the CDR3 reads CASRQQGTINQPQHF. The CDR3 nucleotides are TGTGCCAGCAGGCAACAGGGGACAATCAATCAGCCCCAGCATTTT.